This T cell receptor beta chain was recorded in a study of blood T cell repertoires in COVID-19. This CDR3 contains 14 residues. Germline assignment: CDR1 GTSNPN and CDR2 SVGIG (reference sequence). V was trimmed by 4 bases and J by 1 base, leaving 8 bases between them. Residents of about two dozen US areas, aged roughly 18 to 95 years, made up the participants. Symptom resolution, clearance, or two negative PCRs marked donors in Cohort 3 as recovered. In the authors' workflow: The assay estimated nucleated cells by amplifying reference gene primers. The protocol was immunoSEQ multiplex PCR, while the TCRdb copy is restricted to in-frame clones and leaves out a portion. From that table come the V and J calls and clone size; the DNA was used to work out D and trimming. The table lists a few hundred thousand clones, around 90% of them singletons.

Sequencing input: PBMCs or T cells enriched from blood (not recorded which). The chain has TRBV30 and TRBJ1-6, with D perhaps TRBD1 (5 bases). This clonotype was sampled from a woman between 25 and 40 years old who had recovered from COVID-19. CDR3 DNA sequence: TGTGCCTGGACAGGGAAGTCCTATAATTCACCCCTCCACTTT. Residues: CAWTGKSYNSPLHF.